This T cell receptor beta chain emerged from a study of a mutant IDH1 vaccine in newly diagnosed glioma. Documented time point: week 35, safety follow-up. In the vaccine, a single dose held 300 ug of the mutant IDH1 20-mer peptide, along with topical imiquimod. Assay: immunoSEQ multiplex PCR; the TCRdb copy retains only in-frame clones and omits some. The table shows about 42,000 clones, with approximately 83% occurring only once. Details on this clone: The antigen remains undetermined.

The sample consisted of PBMCs, taken from a glioma patient whose treatment included an IDH1 peptide vaccine. The clonotype comes from a woman between 45 and 60 years old with glioma.

CDR3 nucleotides: TGCGCCAGCAGTCTCTGGACAGGGGAAACTGAAGCTTTCTTT. Protein sequence: CASSLWTGETEAFF. This rearrangement joins TRBV4-1 to TRBJ1-1; 9 nucleotides agree with TRBD1. The CDR3 covers 14 residues. V trimming: 6 bases; J trimming: 5 bases; junction bases outside the gene matches: 7. Looked up from germline, CDR1 is MGHRA and CDR2 is YSYEKL.